A single T cell receptor (beta chain) is shown here with its context. Its target is unknown. This CDR3 comprises 13 residues. Trimming stripped 6 bases from V and 12 bases from J, with 18 bases between. Germline values: CDR1 MNHEY, CDR2 SMNVEV (reference sequence). This specimen comes from a study of PD-L1 blockade in urothelial cancer. On the study more broadly: Patients' atezolizumab regimen, 1,200 mg intravenously every 3 weeks, began in 2014. There were a median of approximately 140,000 T cells in blood samples.

Time point indicated: pretreatment peripheral blood. Study-level findings and limits: Greater 3-week expansion of tumor-associated blood clones was recorded for durable-benefit patients.

TCRdb keeps only in-frame clones here, not all; method: immunoSEQ multiplex PCR. The sample contains 70,000 to 80,000 clones, 70% to 90% of which appear only once. This sequence was found in a man in his forties with urothelial cancer. The source material was PBMCs, sampled around atezolizumab (anti-PD-L1) treatment. This chain uses TRBV27 with TRBJ2-1; D possibly corresponds to TRBD1 (5 bases). DNA of the CDR3: TGTGCCAGCAGACGCTCCCAGGGTTCAGGGCAGTTCTTC. It is translated as CASRRSQGSGQFF.